The 8 T cell receptor beta chains presented below share a single source sample, sequenced in a study of CXCR3-negative and CXCR3-positive naive CD8 T cells. TRB cDNA libraries were made by UMI-labeled 5' RACE. TCRdb derives one entry per CDR3 protein from the 5' RACE reads, leaving out DNA. Its listing shows about 38,000 distinct CDR3 sequences. Sequencing input: memory CD8+ T cells from blood. Source of these receptors: a human donor in good health. Some clones in this sample may be carry-over from other donors' samples.

This chain links TRBV19 with TRBJ2-2; without DNA, the TCRdb call of TRBD2 cannot be checked. This CDR3 contains 12 residues. Germline loops: CDR1 LNHDA, CDR2 SQIVND (reference sequence). CDR3: CASSIPRGELFF. The variable domain in full, with the rest retrieved from reference TRBV19 and TRBJ2-2, is DGGITQSPKYLFRKEGQNVTLSCEQNLNHDAMYWYRQDPGQGLRLIYYSQIVNDFQKGDIAEGYSVSREKKESFPLTVTSAQKNPTAFYLCASSIPRGELFFGEGSRLTVL.

The chain uses TRBV28 and TRBJ2-1. Per germline, CDR1 MDHEN and CDR2 SYDVKM. This CDR3 is built from 16 residues. The CDR3 is CASTFASGSSYNEQFF.

The chain links TRBV5-5 to TRBJ2-2. Germline V gives CDR1 SGHKS, CDR2 YYEKEE (reference sequence). The CDR3 consists of 15 residues. CDR3 amino acids: CASSLAHENTGELFF.

V gene TRBV20-1 combines with J gene TRBJ2-2. Germline assignment: CDR1 DFQATT and CDR2 SNEGSKA (reference sequence). This CDR3 region has 13 residues. CDR3 residues: CSARDCVTGELFF.

The chain couples TRBV29-1 to TRBJ2-5; without DNA, the TCRdb call of TRBD2 cannot be checked. Germline V gene sequence: CDR1 SQVTM, CDR2 ANQGSEA. There are 17 residues in the CDR3. This chain's CDR3 is CSVEALEEVRVQETQYF.

The chain uses TRBV4-3 and TRBJ1-2; TCRdb indicates TRBD1, and absent DNA this call remains unverified. Germline V CDR1 and CDR2: LGHNA, YSLEER. This CDR3 comprises 16 residues. Here the CDR3 reads CASSQVGFGTNYGYTF.

This rearrangement joins TRBV7-6 to TRBJ2-7; TCRdb gives TRBD2 as the D gene, but with no DNA this cannot be confirmed. Germline values: CDR1 SGHVS, CDR2 FNYEAQ. The CDR3 loop spans 13 amino acids. CDR3 residues: CASSLVAGVEQYF.

The chain recombines TRBV10-3 with TRBJ2-1; TCRdb's D call, TRBD1, is unchecked because there is no DNA. This CDR3 is 13 amino acids long. CDR1 is ENHRY, CDR2 SYGVKD, per germline. CDR3 loop: CAIIPDGYNEQFF.